This entry describes one T cell receptor beta chain. Assay used: immunoSEQ multiplex PCR; TCRdb lists only in-frame clones, some missing. The profile shows approximately 26,000 clones, 75% to 90% of them singletons. This entry is derived from a study of T cell changes during pregnancy in multiple sclerosis. Germline CDR1 KGHSH, CDR2 LQKENI. The CDR3 extends over 16 amino acids. With 2 bases removed from V and 5 bases from J, the gap between germline ends came to 13 bases. Sequences were derived from CD4+ T cells from peripheral blood mononuclear cells, sampled in the second trimester of pregnancy. The sequence came from a female donor with multiple sclerosis, enrolled in a pregnancy study. The chain links TRBV18 to TRBJ1-6; D is ambiguous. The CDR3 here is CASSPIRGMDNSPLHF. CDR3 bases: TGTGCCAGCTCACCAATCCGGGGAATGGATAATTCACCCCTCCACTTT. The full variable domain, completed using reference TRBV18 and TRBJ1-6, is NAGVMQNPRHLVRRRGQEARLRCSPMKGHSHVYWYRQLPEEGLKFMVYLQKENIIDESGMPKERFSAEFPKEGPSILRIQQVVRGDSAAYFCASSPIRGMDNSPLHFGNGTRLTVT.